The clone carrying this TCR beta chain was found many times. The antigen is not known. What was amplified from RNA transcripts were TCR beta CDR3 regions. An initial round of RT-PCR targeting the TCR CDR3 relied on the HTBI primer set. Using its own MiXCR run on the multiplex PCR reads, TCRdb lists one record per CDR3 protein. The sample has around 690,000 distinct CDR3 sequences; 15% to 20% are singletons. From germline, CDR1 is MDHEN and CDR2 SYDVKM. This CDR3 region has 15 residues. Germline trimming cut 5 bases from V and 1 base from J; bases unmatched to any gene: 6. This specimen comes from a study of T cells in Graves' hyperthyroidism and ophthalmopathy. Study at large: At initial diagnosis, before any treatment had begun, peripheral blood was obtained. Study-wide findings and caveats: In simple terms, a model built on 13 V-J features told ophthalmopathy apart from stable hyperthyroidism. Most thyroid clonotypes with frequency above 0.001 were detected in blood.

The receptor was isolated from a man aged 45-65 years with Graves' hyperthyroidism. The chain employs TRBV28 and TRBJ2-3; 7 bases are shared with TRBD2. Sequences were obtained from blood. The CDR3 is CASSPPGGRTDTQYF. CDR3 nucleotides: TGTGCCAGCAGTCCTCCGGGAGGACGCACAGATACGCAGTATTTT.